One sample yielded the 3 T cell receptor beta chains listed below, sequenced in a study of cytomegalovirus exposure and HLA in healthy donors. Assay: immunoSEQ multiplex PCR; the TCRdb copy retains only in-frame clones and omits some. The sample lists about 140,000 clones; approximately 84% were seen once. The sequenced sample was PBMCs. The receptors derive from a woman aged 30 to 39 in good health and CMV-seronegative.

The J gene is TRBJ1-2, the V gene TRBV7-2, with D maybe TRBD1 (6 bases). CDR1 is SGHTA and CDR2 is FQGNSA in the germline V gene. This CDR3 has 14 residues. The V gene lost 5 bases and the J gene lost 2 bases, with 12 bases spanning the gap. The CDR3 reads CASSHSQGNYGYTF. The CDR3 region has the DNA TGTGCCAGCAGCCACTCCCAGGGGAACTATGGCTACACCTTC.

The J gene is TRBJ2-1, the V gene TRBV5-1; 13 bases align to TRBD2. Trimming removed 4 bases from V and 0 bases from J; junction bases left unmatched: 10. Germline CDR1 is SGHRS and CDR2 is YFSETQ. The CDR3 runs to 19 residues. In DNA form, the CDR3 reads TGCGCCAGCAGCCCGGAAGGACTAGCGGGGGCCCGCTCCTACAATGAGCAGTTCTTC. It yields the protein CASSPEGLAGARSYNEQFF.

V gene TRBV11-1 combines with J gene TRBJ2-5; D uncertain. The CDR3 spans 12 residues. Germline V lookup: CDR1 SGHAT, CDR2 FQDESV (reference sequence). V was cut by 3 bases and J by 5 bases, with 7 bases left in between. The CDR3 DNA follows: TGTGCCAGCAGCTTTACTTCGGAGACCCAGTACTTC. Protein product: CASSFTSETQYF.